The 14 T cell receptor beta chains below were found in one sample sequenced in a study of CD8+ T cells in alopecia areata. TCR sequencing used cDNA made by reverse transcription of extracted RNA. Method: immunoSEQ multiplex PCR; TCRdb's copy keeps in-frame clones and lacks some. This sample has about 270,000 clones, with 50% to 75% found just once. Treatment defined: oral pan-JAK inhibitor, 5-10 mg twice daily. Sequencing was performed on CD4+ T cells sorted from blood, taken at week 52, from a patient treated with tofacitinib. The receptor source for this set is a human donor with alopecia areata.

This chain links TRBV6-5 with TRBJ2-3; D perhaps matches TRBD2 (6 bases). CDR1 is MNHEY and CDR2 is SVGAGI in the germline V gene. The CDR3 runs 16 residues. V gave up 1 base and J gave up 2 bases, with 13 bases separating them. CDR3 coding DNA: TGTGCCAGCAGTTACTGGAGGGGTAGAGACACAGATACGCAGTATTTT. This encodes CASSYWRGRDTDTQYF.

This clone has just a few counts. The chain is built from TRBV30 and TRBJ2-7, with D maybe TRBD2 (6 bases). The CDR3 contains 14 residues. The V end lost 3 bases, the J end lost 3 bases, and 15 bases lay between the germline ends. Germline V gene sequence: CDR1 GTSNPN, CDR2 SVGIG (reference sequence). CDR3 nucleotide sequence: TGTGCCTGGAGACTGGGCTTGGGGGGCTACGAGCAGTACTTC. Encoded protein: CAWRLGLGGYEQYF.

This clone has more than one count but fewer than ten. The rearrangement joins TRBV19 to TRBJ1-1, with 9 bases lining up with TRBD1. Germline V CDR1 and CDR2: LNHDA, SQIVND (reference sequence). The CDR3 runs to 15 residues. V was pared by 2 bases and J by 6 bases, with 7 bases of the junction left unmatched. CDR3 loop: CASSIMGQGMAEAFF. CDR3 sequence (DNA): TGTGCCAGTAGTATAATGGGACAGGGTATGGCTGAAGCTTTCTTT.

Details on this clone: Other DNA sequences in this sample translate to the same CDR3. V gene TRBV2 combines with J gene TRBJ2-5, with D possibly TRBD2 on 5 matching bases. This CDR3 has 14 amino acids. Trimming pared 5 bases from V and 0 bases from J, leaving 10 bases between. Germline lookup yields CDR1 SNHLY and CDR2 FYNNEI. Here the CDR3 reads CASSSGTYQETQYF. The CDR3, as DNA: TGTGCCAGCAGTAGCGGAACGTACCAAGAGACCCAGTACTTC.

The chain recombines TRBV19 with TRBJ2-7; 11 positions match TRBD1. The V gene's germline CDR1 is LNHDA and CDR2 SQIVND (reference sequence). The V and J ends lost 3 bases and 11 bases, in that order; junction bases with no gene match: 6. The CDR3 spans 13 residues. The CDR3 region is CASSIGTGGYEYF. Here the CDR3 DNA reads TGTGCCAGTAGTATCGGGACAGGGGGATATGAGTACTTC. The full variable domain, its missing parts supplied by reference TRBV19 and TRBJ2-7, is DGGITQSPKYLFRKEGQNVTLSCEQNLNHDAMYWYRQDPGQGLRLIYYSQIVNDFQKGDIAEGYSVSREKKESFPLTVTSAQKNPTAFYLCASSIGTGGYEYFGPGTRLTVT.

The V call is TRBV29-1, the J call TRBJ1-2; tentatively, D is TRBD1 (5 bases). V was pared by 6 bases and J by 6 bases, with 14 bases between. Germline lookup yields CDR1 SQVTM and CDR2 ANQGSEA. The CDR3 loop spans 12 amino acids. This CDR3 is CSVTRDGDGYTF. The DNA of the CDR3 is TGCAGCGTCACCAGGGACGGGGATGGCTACACCTTC.

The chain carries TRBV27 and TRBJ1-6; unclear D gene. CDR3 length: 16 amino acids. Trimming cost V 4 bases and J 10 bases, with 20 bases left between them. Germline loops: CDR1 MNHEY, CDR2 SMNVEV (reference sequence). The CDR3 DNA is TGTGCCAGCAGTTCGTTGAAAGACGGATTGAGATCACCCCTCCACTTT. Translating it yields CASSSLKDGLRSPLHF.

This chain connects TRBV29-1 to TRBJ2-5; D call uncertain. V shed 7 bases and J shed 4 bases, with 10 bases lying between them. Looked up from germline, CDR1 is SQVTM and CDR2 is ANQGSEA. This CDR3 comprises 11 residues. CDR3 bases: TGCAGCGAAGGGTCGGGAGAGACCCAGTACTTC. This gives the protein CSEGSGETQYF.

CDR3 loop: CASSAGQIYGYTF. The CDR3 bases are TGTGCCAGCAGCGCAGGACAGATATATGGCTACACCTTC. The gene calls are TRBV9 and TRBJ1-2; TRBD1 might be the D (6 bases). Trimming took off 3 bases at V and 5 bases at J, with 11 bases between the two ends. This CDR3 comprises 13 residues. Per germline, CDR1 SGDLS and CDR2 YYNGEE.

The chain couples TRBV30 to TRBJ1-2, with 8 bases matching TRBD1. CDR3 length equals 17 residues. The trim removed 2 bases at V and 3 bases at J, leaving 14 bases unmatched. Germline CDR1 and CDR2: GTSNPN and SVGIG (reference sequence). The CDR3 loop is CAWSTLGQALYYYGYTF. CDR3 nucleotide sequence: TGTGCCTGGAGTACACTGGGACAGGCCTTGTATTACTATGGCTACACCTTC.

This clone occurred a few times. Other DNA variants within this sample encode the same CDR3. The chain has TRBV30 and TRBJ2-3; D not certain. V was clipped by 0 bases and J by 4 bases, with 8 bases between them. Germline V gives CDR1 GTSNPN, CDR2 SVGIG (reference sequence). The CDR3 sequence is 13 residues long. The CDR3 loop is CAWSVRASDTQYF. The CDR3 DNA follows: TGTGCCTGGAGTGTACGTGCGTCAGATACGCAGTATTTT.

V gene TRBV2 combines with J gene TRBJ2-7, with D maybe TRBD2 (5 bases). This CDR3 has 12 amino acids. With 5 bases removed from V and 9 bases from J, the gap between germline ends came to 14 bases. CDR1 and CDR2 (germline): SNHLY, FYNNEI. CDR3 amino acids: CASSRASRGQYF. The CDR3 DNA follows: TGTGCCAGCAGTCGGGCCTCCCGGGGGCAGTACTTC.

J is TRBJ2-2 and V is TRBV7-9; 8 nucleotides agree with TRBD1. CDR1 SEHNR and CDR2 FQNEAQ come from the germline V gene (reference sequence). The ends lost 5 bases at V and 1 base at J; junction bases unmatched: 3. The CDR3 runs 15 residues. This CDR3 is CASSPGTGNTGELFF. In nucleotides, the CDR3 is TGTGCCAGCAGCCCCGGGACAGGGAACACCGGGGAGCTGTTTTTT.

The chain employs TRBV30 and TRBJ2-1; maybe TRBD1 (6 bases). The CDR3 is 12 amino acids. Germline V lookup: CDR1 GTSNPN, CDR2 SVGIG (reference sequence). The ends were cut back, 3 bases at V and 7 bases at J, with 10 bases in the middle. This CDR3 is CAWRLQGNEQFF. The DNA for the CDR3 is TGTGCCTGGAGGCTACAGGGAAATGAGCAGTTCTTC.